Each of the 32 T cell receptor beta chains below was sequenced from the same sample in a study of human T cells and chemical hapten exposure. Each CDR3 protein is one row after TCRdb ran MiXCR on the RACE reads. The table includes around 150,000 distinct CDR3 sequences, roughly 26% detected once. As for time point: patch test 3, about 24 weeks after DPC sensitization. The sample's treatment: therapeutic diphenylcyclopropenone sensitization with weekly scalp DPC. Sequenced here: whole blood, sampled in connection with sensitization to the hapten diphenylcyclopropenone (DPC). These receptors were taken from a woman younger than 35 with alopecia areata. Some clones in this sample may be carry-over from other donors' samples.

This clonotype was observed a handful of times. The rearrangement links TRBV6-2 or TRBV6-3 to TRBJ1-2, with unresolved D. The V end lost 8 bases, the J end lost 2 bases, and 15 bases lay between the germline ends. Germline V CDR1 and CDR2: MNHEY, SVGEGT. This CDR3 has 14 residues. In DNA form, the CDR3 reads TGTGCCAGCCAGGTCACCTTGTGGAACTATGGCTACACCTTC. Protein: CASQVTLWNYGYTF.

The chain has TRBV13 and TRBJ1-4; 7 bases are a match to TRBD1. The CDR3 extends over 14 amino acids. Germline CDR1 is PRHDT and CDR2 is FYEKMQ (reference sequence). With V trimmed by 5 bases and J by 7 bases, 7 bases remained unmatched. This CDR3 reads CASSPRGRGEKLFF. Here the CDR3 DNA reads TGTGCCAGCAGCCCTAGGGGGCGAGGTGAAAAACTGTTTTTT.

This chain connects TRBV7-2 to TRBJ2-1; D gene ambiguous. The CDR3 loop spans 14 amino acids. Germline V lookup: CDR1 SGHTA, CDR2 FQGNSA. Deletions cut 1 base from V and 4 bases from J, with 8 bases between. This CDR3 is CASSLVQLYNEQFF. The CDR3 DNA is TGTGCCAGCAGCTTAGTTCAGCTATACAATGAGCAGTTCTTC. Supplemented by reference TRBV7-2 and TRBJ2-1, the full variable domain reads GAGVSQSPSNKVTEKGKDVELRCDPISGHTALYWYRQSLGQGLEFLIYFQGNSAPDKSGLPSDRFSAERTGGSVSTLTIQRTQQEDSAVYLCASSLVQLYNEQFFGPGTRLTVL.

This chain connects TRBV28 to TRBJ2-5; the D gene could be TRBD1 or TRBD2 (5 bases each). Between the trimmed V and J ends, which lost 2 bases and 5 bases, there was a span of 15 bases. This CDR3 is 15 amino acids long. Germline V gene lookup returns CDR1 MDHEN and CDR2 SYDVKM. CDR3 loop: CASSLPPMGVETQYF. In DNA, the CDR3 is TGTGCCAGCAGTTTACCCCCAATGGGGGTCGAGACCCAGTACTTC. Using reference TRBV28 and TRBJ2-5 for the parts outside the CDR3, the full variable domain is DVKVTQSSRYLVKRTGEKVFLECVQDMDHENMFWYRQDPGLGLRLIYFSYDVKMKEKGDIPEGYSVSREKKERFSLILESASTNQTSMYLCASSLPPMGVETQYFGPGTRLLVL.

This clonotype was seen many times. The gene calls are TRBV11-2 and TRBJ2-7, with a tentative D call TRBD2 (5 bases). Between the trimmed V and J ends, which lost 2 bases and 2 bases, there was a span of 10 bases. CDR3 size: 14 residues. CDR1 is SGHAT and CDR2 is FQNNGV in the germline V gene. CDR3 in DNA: TGTGCCAGCAGCTTACAGAGCGGCACCTACGAGCAGTACTTC. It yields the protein CASSLQSGTYEQYF.

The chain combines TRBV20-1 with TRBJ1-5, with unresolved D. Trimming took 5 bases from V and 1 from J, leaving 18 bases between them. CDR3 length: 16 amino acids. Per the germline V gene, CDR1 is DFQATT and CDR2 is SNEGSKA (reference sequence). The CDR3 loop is CSASRTTGHSNQPQHF. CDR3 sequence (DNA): TGCAGTGCTTCTCGAACAACGGGTCACAGCAATCAGCCCCAGCATTTT.

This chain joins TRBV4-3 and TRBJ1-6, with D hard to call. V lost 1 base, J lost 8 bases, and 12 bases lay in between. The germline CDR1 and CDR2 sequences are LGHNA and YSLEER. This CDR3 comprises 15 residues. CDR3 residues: CASSQGWRVDSPLHF. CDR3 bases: TGCGCCAGCAGCCAAGGATGGCGAGTCGATTCACCCCTCCACTTT.

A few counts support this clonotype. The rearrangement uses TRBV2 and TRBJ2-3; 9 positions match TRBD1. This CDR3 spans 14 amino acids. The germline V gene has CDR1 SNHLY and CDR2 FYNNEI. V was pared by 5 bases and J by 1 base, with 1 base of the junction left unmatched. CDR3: CASSWDRGTDTQYF. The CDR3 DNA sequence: TGTGCCAGCAGTTGGGACAGGGGCACAGATACGCAGTATTTT.

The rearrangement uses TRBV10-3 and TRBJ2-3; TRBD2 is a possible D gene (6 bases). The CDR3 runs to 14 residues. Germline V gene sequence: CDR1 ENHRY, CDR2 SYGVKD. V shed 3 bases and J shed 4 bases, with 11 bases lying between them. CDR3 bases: TGTGCCATCAGTGATATGGGGGAGGCAGATACGCAGTATTTT. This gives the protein CAISDMGEADTQYF.

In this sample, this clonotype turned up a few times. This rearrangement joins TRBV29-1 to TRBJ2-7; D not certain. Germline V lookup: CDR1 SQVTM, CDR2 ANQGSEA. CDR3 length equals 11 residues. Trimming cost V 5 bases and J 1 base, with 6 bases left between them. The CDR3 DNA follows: TGCAGCGTTCAAGGTTCCTACGAGCAGTACTTC. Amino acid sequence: CSVQGSYEQYF.

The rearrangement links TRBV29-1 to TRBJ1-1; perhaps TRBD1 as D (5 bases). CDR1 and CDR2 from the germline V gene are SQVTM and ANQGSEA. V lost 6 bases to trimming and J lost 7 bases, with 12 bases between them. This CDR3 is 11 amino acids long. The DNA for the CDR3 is TGCAGCGTCGGACACAACCTTGAAGCTTTCTTT. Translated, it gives CSVGHNLEAFF.

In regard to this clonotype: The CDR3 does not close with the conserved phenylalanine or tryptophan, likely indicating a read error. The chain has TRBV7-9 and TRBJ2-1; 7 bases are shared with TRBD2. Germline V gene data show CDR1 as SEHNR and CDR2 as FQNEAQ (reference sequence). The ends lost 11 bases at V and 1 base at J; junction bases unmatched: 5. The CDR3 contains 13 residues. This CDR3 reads CAGEGLSYNEQFS. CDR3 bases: TGTGCCGGGGAGGGACTTTCCTACAATGAGCAGTTCTCC.

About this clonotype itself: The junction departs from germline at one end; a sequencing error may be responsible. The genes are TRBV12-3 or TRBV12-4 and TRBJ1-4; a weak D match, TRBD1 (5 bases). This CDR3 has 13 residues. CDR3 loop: CASKGSGGEKLSF. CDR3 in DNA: TGTGCCAGCAAGGGGTCCGGGGGTGAAAAACTGTCTTTT.

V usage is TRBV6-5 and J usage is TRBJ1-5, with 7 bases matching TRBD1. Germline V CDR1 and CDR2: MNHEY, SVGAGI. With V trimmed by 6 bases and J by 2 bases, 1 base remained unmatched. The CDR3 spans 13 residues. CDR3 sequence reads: CASRGTGNQPQHF. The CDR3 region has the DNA TGTGCCAGCAGGGGGACAGGCAATCAGCCCCAGCATTTT.

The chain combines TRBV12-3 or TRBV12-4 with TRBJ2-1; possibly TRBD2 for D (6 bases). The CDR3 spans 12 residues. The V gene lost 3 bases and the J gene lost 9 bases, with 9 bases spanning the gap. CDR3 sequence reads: CASSFLGGEQFF. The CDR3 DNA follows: TGTGCCAGCAGTTTTTTGGGGGGTGAGCAGTTCTTC.

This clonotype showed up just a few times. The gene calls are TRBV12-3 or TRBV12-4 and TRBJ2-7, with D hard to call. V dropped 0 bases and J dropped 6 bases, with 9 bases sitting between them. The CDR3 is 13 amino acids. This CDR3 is CASSLARNSEQYF. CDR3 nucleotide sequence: TGTGCCAGCAGTTTAGCGAGGAACAGCGAGCAGTACTTC.

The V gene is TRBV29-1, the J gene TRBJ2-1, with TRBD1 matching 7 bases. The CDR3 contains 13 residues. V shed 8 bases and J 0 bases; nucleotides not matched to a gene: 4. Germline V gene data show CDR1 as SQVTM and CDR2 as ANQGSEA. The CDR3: CSTNRGSYNEQFF. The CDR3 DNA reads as TGCAGCACCAACAGGGGCTCCTACAATGAGCAGTTCTTC.

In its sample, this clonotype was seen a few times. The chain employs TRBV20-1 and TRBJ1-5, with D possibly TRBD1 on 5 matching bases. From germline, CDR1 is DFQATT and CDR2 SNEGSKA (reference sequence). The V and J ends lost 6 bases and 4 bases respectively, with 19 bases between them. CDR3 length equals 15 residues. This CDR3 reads CSAREWAGLNQPQHF. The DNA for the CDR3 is TGCAGTGCGCGAGAGTGGGCAGGGCTGAATCAGCCCCAGCATTTT.

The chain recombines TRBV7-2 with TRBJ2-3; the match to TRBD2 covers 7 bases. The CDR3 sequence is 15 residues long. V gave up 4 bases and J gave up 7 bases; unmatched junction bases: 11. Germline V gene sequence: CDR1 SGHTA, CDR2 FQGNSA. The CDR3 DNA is TGTGCCAGCAGCTCCCCCCCCCTAGCGGCCTATACGCAGTATTTT. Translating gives CASSSPPLAAYTQYF.

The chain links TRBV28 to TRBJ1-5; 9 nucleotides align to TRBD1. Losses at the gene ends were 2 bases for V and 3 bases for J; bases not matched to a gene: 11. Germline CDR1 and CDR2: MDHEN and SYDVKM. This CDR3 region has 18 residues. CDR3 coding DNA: TGTGCCAGCAGTTTAATCAGGGACAGGGAAGGGATCAATCAGCCCCAGCATTTT. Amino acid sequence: CASSLIRDREGINQPQHF.

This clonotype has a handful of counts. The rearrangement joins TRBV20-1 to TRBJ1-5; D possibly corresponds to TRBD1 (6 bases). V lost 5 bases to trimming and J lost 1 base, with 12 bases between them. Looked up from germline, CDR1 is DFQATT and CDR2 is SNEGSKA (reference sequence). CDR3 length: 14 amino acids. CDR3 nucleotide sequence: TGCAGTGCTTCATTACAGGGAAGCAATCAGCCCCAGCATTTT. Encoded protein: CSASLQGSNQPQHF.

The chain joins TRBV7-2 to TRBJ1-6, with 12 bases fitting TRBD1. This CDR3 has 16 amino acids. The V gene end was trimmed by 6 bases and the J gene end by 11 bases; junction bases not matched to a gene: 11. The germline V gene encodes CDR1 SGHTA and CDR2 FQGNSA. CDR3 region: CASRTDSGTGGAPLHF. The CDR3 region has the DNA TGTGCCAGCAGGACAGATTCCGGGACAGGGGGCGCACCCCTCCACTTT. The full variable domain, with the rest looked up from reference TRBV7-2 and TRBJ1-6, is GAGVSQSPSNKVTEKGKDVELRCDPISGHTALYWYRQSLGQGLEFLIYFQGNSAPDKSGLPSDRFSAERTGGSVSTLTIQRTQQEDSAVYLCASRTDSGTGGAPLHFGNGTRLTVT.

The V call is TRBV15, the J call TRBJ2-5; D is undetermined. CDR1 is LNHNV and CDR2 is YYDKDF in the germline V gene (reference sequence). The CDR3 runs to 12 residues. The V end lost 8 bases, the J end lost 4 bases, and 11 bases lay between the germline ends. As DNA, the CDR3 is TGTGCCACCGGCGAATCGTTAGAGACCCAGTACTTC. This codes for CATGESLETQYF.

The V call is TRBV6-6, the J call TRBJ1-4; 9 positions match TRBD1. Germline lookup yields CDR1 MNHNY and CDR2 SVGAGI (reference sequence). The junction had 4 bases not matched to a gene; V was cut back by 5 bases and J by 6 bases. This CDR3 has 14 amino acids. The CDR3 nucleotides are TGTGCCAGCAGTGGACAGGGGACCTATGAAAAACTGTTTTTT. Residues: CASSGQGTYEKLFF.

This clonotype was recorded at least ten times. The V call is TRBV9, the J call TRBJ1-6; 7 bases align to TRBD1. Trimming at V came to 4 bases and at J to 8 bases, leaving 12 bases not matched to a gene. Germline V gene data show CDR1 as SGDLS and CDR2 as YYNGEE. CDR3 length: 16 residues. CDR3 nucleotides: TGTGCCAGCAGCTTACACGGACAGGAAAATTATTCACCCCTCCACTTT. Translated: CASSLHGQENYSPLHF.

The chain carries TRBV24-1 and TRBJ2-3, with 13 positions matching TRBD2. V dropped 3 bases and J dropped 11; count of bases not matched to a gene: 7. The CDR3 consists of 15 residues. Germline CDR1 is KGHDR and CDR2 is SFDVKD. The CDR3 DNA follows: TGTGCCACCAGTGATCCAGGGACTAGCGGGGCCCGGCAGTATTTT. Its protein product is CATSDPGTSGARQYF.

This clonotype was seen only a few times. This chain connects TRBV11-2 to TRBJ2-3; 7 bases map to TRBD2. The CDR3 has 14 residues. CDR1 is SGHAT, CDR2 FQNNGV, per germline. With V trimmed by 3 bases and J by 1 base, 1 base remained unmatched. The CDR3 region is CASSFSGGTDTQYF. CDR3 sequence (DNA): TGTGCCAGCAGCTTCAGCGGGGGCACAGATACGCAGTATTTT.

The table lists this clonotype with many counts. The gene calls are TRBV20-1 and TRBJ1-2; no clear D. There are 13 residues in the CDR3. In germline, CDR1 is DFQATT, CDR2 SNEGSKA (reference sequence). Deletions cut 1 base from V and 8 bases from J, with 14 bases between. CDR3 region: CSARVGSLTGYTF. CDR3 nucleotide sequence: TGCAGTGCTAGAGTTGGCAGTCTCACAGGCTACACCTTC.

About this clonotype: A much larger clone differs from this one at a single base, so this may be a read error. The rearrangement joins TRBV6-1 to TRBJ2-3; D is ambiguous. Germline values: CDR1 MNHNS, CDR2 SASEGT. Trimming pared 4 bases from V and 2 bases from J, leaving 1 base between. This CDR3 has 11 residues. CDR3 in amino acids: CASSATDTQYF. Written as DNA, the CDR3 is TGTGCCAGCAGTGCCACAGATACGCAGTATTTT.

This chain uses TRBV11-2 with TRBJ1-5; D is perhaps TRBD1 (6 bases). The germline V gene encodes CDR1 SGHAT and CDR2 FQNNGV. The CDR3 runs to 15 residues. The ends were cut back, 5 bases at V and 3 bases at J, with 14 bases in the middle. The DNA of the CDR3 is TGTGCCAGCAGCAAAGGGGGACAATTCAATCAGCCCCAGCATTTT. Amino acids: CASSKGGQFNQPQHF.

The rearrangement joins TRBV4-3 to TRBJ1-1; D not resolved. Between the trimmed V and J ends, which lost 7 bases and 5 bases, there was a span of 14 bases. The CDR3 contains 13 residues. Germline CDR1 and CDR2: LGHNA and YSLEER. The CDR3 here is CASTIMGRTEAFF. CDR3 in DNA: TGCGCCAGCACTATCATGGGGAGGACTGAAGCTTTCTTT.

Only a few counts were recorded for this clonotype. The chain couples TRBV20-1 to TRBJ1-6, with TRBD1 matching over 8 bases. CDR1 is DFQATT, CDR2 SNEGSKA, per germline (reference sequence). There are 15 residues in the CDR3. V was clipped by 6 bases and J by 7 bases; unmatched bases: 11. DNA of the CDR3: TGCAGTGCCAGTAGGGCAGGGGGCCCAAATTCACCCCTCCACTTT. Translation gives CSASRAGGPNSPLHF.